The 9 T cell receptor beta chains below come from one sample, sequenced in a study of CD8 T cells in Susac syndrome. Reverse transcription used about 0.5 to 1 ug RNA and random hexamers. From the immunoSEQ multiplex PCR reads, TCRdb called clonotypes with MiXCR, one entry per CDR3 protein. The repertoire holds 250,000 to 350,000 distinct CDR3 sequences, with approximately 85% as singletons. The sequenced sample was CD8+ T cells from PBMCs. All receptors come from a human donor with multiple sclerosis.

The chain has TRBV9 and TRBJ1-2; D gene uncertain. V lost 2 bases to trimming and J lost 6 bases, with 20 bases between them. Germline-derived CDR1 and CDR2 are SGDLS and YYNGEE. This CDR3 spans 16 amino acids. CDR3 region: CASSVTVLERPNGYTF. The CDR3 DNA reads as TGTGCCAGCAGCGTCACTGTATTAGAAAGACCCAATGGCTACACCTTC.

This clonotype was counted a single time. The chain combines TRBV27 with TRBJ2-1, with D possibly being TRBD1 (5 bases). This CDR3 has 14 amino acids. CDR1 and CDR2 (germline): MNHEY, SMNVEV (reference sequence). The germline V and J ends were trimmed by 5 bases and 3 bases, with 11 bases remaining between them. DNA for the CDR3: TGTGCCAGCAGTGTATGGACAAACTACAATGAGCAGTTCTTC. This translates into CASSVWTNYNEQFF.

V gene TRBV29-1 combines with J gene TRBJ1-3; D is ambiguous. CDR3 length: 11 residues. Germline V gene sequence: CDR1 SQVTM, CDR2 ANQGSEA. V lost 5 bases and J 4 bases, leaving 6 bases between the germline ends. This CDR3 reads CSVLGGNTIYF. For the CDR3, the DNA is TGCAGCGTTCTAGGAGGAAACACCATATATTTT.

The rearrangement links TRBV27 to TRBJ1-1; D is unclear. V was shortened by 5 bases and J by 3 bases, with 10 bases between the two germline ends. The CDR3 runs to 13 residues. Per the germline V gene, CDR1 is MNHEY and CDR2 is SMNVEV (reference sequence). The CDR3 DNA follows: TGTGCCAGCAGTCGTTTCGGGGACACTGAAGCTTTCTTT. Translated: CASSRFGDTEAFF.

The V and J genes are TRBV6-6 and TRBJ2-5; 7 positions match TRBD1. Trimming removed 6 bases from V and 1 base from J; junction bases left unmatched: 11. CDR1 MNHNY and CDR2 SVGAGI come from the germline V gene (reference sequence). CDR3 length: 16 amino acids. The CDR3, as DNA: TGTGCCAGCAGCCCGATACCCCGGGACAGCCAAGAGACCCAGTACTTC. This encodes CASSPIPRDSQETQYF.

The rearrangement links TRBV7-9 to TRBJ1-1; TRBD1 aligns across 11 bases. The CDR3 contains 19 residues. Per the germline V gene, CDR1 is SEHNR and CDR2 is FQNEAQ (reference sequence). V lost 6 bases to trimming and J lost 1 base; unmatched junction nucleotides: 16. The CDR3 here is CASRSGVGTGGISNTEAFF. CDR3 in DNA: TGTGCCAGCAGATCAGGGGTAGGGACAGGGGGGATTTCGAACACTGAAGCTTTCTTT.

This chain uses TRBV7-9 with TRBJ1-1; unclear D gene. Per germline, CDR1 SEHNR and CDR2 FQNEAQ (reference sequence). V was cut by 5 bases and J by 3 bases, with 10 bases left in between. The CDR3 is made up of 13 amino acids. The CDR3 reads CASSPDGYTEAFF. The CDR3 region has the DNA TGTGCCAGCAGCCCGGACGGCTACACTGAAGCTTTCTTT.

The V call is TRBV7-8, the J call TRBJ2-2, with D perhaps TRBD1 or TRBD2 (5 bases each). From germline, CDR1 is SGHVS and CDR2 FQNEAQ. The CDR3 spans 14 residues. Trimming shortened V by 5 bases and J by 5 bases, and 12 bases separated the two germline ends. CDR3 protein: CASSPPRETGELFF. CDR3 nucleotide sequence: TGTGCCAGCAGCCCCCCCAGGGAGACCGGGGAGCTGTTTTTT.

This clonotype has just one count. This chain links TRBV5-5 with TRBJ1-2; the D is unclear. The V end was cut by 4 bases, the J end by 3 bases, with 10 bases between. CDR1 and CDR2 (germline): SGHKS, YYEKEE (reference sequence). This CDR3 is 13 amino acids long. The CDR3 loop reads CASSRNGYYGYTF. CDR3 DNA: TGTGCCAGCAGCCGGAACGGCTACTATGGCTACACCTTC.